This T cell receptor beta chain emerged from a study of identical twins. TCRdb independently ran MiXCR on the 5' RACE reads; one entry per CDR3 protein. The data show some 1,700,000 distinct CDR3 sequences, with about 32% seen just once and about 0.25% held by the top ten. The CDR3 is made up of 15 amino acids. Trimming took off 0 bases at V and 3 bases at J, with 9 bases between the two ends. CDR1 is MGHRA, CDR2 YSYEKL, per germline. The J gene is TRBJ1-5, the V gene TRBV4-1; D gene unclear. The sequenced sample consisted of cord blood. The sequence derives from a newborn girl in good health. DNA of the CDR3: TGCGCCAGCAGCCAAGAAACGCAAATCAATCAGCCCCAGCATTTT. This codes for CASSQETQINQPQHF.